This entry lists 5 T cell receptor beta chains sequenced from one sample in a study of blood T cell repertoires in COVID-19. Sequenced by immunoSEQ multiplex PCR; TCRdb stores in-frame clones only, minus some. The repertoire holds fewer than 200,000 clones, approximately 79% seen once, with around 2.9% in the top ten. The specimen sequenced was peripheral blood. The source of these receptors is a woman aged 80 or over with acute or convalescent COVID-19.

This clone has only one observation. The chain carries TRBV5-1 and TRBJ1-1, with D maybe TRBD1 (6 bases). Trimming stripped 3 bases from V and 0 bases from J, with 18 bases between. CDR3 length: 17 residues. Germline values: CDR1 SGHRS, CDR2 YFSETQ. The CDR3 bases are TGCGCCAGCAGCTCCGGAACGTCGGGACACATGAACACTGAAGCTTTCTTT. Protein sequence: CASSSGTSGHMNTEAFF.

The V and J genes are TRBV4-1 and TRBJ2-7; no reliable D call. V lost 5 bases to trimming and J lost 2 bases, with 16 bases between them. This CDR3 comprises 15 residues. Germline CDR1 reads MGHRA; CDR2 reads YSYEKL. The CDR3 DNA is TGCGCCAGCAGCTACGTAAGTAGACTGGCCTACGAGCAGTACTTC. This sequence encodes CASSYVSRLAYEQYF.

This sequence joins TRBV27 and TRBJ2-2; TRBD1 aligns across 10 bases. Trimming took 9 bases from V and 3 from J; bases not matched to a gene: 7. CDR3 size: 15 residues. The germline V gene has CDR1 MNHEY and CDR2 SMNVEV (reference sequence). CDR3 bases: TGTGCCAGATACATAGGGACAGGGGACACCGGGGAGCTGTTTTTT. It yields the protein CARYIGTGDTGELFF.

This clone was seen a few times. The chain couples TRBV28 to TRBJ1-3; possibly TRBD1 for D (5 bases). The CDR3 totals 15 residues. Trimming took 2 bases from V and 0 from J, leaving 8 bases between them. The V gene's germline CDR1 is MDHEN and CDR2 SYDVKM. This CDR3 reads CASSLRQNSGNTIYF. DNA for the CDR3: TGTGCCAGCAGTTTACGACAGAACTCTGGAAACACCATATATTTT.

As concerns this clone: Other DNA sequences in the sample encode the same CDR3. The CDR3 DNA follows: TGTGCCAGCAGCCGTTACAATGAGCAGTTCTTC. Amino acids: CASSRYNEQFF. The rearrangement links TRBV28 to TRBJ2-1; D call uncertain. CDR1 MDHEN and CDR2 SYDVKM come from the germline V gene. The ends were cut back, 6 bases at V and 4 bases at J, with 4 bases in the middle. This CDR3 has 11 amino acids.